The rows below give T cell receptor beta chains drawn from one sample of a study of CD8 T cells in ankylosing spondylitis. TCRdb reanalysed the 5' RACE reads using MiXCR and keeps one entry per CDR3 protein. This sample yields 700,000 or so distinct CDR3 sequences, of which 15% to 20% are seen a single time; 19% belongs to the top ten. Sequenced material: blood, either unsorted or a sorted T cell fraction (not recorded which). These receptors originate from a male donor with ankylosing spondylitis. The CDR3 runs from the conserved cysteine through the conserved F or W.

j_gene: TRBJ2-5
v_gene: TRBV20-1
CDR3aa: CSARGRTGETQYF

j_gene: TRBJ1-1
v_gene: TRBV2
CDR3aa: CASRYREEAFF

j_gene: TRBJ2-1
v_gene: TRBV5-1
CDR3aa: CASSLVTSGLYNEQFF

j_gene: TRBJ1-1
v_gene: TRBV28
CDR3aa: CASTSPGGVNTEAFF

j_gene: TRBJ2-7
v_gene: TRBV10-3
CDR3aa: CAISGGRELDEQYF

j_gene: TRBJ2-1
v_gene: TRBV20-1
CDR3aa: CSATRPGTYNEQFF

j_gene: TRBJ2-7
v_gene: TRBV5-1
CDR3aa: CASSFDPGPQYF

j_gene: TRBJ2-1
v_gene: TRBV5-1
CDR3aa: CASSSGPEGHNEQFF

j_gene: TRBJ2-1
v_gene: TRBV12-3/TRBV12-4
CDR3aa: CASSLGTGVPEQFF

j_gene: TRBJ2-2
v_gene: TRBV4-1
CDR3aa: CASSNTGTRYHGELFF

j_gene: TRBJ2-7
v_gene: TRBV12-3/TRBV12-4
CDR3aa: CASSGLGSSYEQYF

j_gene: TRBJ1-2
v_gene: TRBV10-2
CDR3aa: CASRDQARLNNGYTF

j_gene: TRBJ2-5
v_gene: TRBV29-1
CDR3aa: CSVTPGTAGRRDF

j_gene: TRBJ2-7
v_gene: TRBV2
CDR3aa: CASSTYEQYF

j_gene: TRBJ2-7
v_gene: TRBV9
CDR3aa: CASSPAPSPYEQYF

j_gene: TRBJ2-1
v_gene: TRBV18
CDR3aa: CASRITGTKFDEQFF

j_gene: TRBJ2-2
v_gene: TRBV12-3/TRBV12-4
CDR3aa: CASRNLGAGELFF

j_gene: TRBJ1-1
v_gene: TRBV30
CDR3aa: CAWTPGQGNTEAFF

j_gene: TRBJ1-1
v_gene: TRBV11-2
CDR3aa: CASTPRADRGTEAFF

j_gene: TRBJ1-2
v_gene: TRBV6-5
CDR3aa: CASSSIQGAHGGYTF

j_gene: TRBJ1-1
v_gene: TRBV3-1
CDR3aa: CASSPLGRENTEAFF

j_gene: TRBJ1-1
v_gene: TRBV7-2
CDR3aa: CASSSGLRGNTEAFF

j_gene: TRBJ2-5
v_gene: TRBV24-1
CDR3aa: CATSDPGPQSFETQYF

j_gene: TRBJ2-4
v_gene: TRBV28
CDR3aa: CASRKPGQGSKNIQYF